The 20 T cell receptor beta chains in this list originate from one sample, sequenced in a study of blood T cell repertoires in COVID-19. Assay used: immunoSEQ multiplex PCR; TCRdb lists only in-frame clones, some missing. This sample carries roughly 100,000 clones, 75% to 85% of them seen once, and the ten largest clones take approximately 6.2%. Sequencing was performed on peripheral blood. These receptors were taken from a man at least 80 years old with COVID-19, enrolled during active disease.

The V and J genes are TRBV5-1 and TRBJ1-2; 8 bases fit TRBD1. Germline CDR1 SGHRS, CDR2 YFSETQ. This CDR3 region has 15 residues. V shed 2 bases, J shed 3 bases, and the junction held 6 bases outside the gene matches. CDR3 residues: CASSFSPGQDYGYTF. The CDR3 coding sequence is TGCGCCAGCAGCTTTTCCCCGGGACAGGACTATGGCTACACCTTC.

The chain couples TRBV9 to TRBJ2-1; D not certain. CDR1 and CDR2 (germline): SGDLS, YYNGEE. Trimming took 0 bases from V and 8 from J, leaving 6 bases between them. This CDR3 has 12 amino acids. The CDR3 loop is CASSVGEDEQFF. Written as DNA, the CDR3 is TGTGCCAGCAGCGTAGGAGAAGATGAGCAGTTCTTC. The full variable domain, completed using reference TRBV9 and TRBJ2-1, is DSGVTQTPKHLITATGQRVTLRCSPRSGDLSVYWYQQSLDQGLQFLIQYYNGEERAKGNILERFSAQQFPDLHSELNLSSLELGDSALYFCASSVGEDEQFFGPGTRLTVL.

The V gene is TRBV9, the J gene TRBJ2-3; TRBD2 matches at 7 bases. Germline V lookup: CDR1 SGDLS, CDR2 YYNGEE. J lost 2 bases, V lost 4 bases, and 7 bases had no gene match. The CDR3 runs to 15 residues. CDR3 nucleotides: TGTGCCAGCAGCAACCGGGACTACCACACAGATACGCAGTATTTT. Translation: CASSNRDYHTDTQYF.

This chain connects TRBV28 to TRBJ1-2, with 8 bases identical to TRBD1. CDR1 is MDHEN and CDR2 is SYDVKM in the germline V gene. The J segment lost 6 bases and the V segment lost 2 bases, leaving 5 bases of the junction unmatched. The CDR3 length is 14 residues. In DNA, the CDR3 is TGTGCCAGCAGTTTAAAGCGGACAGGGCATGGCTACACCTTC. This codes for CASSLKRTGHGYTF.

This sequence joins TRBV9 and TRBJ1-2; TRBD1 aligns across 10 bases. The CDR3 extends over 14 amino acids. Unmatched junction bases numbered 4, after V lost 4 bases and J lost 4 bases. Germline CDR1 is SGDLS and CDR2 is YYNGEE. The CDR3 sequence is CASSLGQGSYGYTF. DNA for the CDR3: TGTGCCAGCAGCCTGGGACAGGGGAGCTATGGCTACACCTTC.

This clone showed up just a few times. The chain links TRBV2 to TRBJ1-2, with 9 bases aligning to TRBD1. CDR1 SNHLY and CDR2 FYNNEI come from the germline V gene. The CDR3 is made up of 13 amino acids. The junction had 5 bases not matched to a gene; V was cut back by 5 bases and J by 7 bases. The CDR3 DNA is TGTGCCAGCAGTCCGGGACAGGGCATTGGCTACACCTTC. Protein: CASSPGQGIGYTF.

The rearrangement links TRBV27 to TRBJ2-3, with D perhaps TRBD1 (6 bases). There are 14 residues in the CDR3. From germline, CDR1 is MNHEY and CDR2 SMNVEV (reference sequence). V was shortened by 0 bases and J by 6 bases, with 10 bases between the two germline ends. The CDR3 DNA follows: TGTGCCAGCAGTTTATCGGGCAGGGGTGATACGCAGTATTTT. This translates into CASSLSGRGDTQYF.

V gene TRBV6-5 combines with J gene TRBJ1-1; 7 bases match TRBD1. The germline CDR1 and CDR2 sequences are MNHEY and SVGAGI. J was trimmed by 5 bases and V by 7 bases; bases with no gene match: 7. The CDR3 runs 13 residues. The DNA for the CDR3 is TGTGCCAGCACCCGACAGGGCCCGACTGAAGCTTTCTTT. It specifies CASTRQGPTEAFF.

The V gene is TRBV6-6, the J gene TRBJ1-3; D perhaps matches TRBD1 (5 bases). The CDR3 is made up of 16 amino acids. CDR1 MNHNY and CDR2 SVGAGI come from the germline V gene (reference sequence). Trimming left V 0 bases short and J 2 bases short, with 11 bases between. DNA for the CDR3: TGTGCCAGCAGTTACTCTCCCCAGGGTGCTGGAAACACCATATATTTT. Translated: CASSYSPQGAGNTIYF.

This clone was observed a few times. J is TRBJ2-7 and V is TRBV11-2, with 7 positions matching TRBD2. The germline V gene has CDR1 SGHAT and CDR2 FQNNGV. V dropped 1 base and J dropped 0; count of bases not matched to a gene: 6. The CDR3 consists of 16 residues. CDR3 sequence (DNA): TGTGCCAGCAGCTTAGGGGGCCTAGCGGTCTCCTACGAGCAGTACTTC. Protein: CASSLGGLAVSYEQYF.

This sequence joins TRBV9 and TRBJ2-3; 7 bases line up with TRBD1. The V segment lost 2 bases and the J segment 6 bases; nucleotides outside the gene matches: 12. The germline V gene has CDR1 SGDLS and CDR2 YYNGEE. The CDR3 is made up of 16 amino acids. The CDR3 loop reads CASSVSTGRGVDTQYF. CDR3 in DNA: TGTGCCAGCAGCGTTTCGACAGGGAGAGGGGTCGATACGCAGTATTTT.

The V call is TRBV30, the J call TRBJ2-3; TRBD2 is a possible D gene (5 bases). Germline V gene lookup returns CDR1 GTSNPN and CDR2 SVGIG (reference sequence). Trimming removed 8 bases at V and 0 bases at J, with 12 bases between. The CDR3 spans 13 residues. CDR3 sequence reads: CAVGGRSTDTQYF. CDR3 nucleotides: TGTGCCGTCGGCGGGCGTAGCACAGATACGCAGTATTTT.

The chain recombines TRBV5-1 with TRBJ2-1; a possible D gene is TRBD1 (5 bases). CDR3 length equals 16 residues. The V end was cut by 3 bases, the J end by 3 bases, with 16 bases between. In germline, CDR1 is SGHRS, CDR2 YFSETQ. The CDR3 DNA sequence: TGCGCCAGCAGCTCGCGGTGGGGCGGCCGCTACAATGAGCAGTTCTTC. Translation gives CASSSRWGGRYNEQFF. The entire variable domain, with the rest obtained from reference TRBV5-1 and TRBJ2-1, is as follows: KAGVTQTPRYLIKTRGQQVTLSCSPISGHRSVSWYQQTPGQGLQFLFEYFSETQRNKGNFPGRFSGRQFSNSRSEMNVSTLELGDSALYLCASSSRWGGRYNEQFFGPGTRLTVL.

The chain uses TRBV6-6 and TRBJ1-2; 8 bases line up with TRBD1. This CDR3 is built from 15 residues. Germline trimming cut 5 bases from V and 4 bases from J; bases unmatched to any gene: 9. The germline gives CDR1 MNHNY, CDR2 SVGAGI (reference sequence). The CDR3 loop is CASSGQGARFYGYTF. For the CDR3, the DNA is TGTGCCAGCAGTGGGCAGGGGGCTCGGTTCTATGGCTACACCTTC.

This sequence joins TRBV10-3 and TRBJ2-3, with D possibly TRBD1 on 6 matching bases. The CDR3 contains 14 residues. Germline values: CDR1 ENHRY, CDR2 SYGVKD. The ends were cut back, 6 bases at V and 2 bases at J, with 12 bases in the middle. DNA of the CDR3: TGTGCCATCAGCCGGGACACGGTCACAGATACGCAGTATTTT. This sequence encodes CAISRDTVTDTQYF.

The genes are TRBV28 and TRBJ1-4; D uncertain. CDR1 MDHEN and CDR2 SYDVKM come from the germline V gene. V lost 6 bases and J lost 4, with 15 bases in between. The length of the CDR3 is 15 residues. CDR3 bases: TGTGCCAGCAGCTCCTCCTCCAGGTATAATGAAAAACTGTTTTTT. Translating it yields CASSSSSRYNEKLFF.

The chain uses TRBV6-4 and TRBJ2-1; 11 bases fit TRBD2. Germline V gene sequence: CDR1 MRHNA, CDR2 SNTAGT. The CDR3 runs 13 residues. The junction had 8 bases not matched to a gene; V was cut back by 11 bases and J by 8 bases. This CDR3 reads CASGSGLADEQFF. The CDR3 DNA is TGTGCCTCCGGCTCGGGACTAGCGGATGAGCAGTTCTTC.

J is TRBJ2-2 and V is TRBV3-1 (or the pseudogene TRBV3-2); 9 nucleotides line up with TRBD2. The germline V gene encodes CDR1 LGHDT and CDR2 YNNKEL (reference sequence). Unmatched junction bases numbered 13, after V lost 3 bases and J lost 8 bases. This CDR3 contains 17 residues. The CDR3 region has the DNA TGTGCCAGCAGCCATGCCCCGGGACTAGCTCCTCTGGGGGAGCTGTTTTTT. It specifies CASSHAPGLAPLGELFF.

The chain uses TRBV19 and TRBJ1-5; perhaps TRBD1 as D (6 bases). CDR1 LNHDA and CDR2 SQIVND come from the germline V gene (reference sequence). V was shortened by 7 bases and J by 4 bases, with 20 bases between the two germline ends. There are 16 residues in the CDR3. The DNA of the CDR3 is TGTGCCAGTACCCTCGGGTCTCCAGGGGAAAATCAGCCCCAGCATTTT. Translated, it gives CASTLGSPGENQPQHF. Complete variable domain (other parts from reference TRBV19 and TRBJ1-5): DGGITQSPKYLFRKEGQNVTLSCEQNLNHDAMYWYRQDPGQGLRLIYYSQIVNDFQKGDIAEGYSVSREKKESFPLTVTSAQKNPTAFYLCASTLGSPGENQPQHFGDGTRLSIL.

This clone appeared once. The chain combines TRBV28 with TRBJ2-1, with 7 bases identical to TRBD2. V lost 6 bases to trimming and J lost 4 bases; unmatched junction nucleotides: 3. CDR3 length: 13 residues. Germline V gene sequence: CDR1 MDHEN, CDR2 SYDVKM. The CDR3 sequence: CASRRERYNEQFF. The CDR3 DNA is TGTGCCAGCAGGCGGGAGAGGTACAATGAGCAGTTCTTC.